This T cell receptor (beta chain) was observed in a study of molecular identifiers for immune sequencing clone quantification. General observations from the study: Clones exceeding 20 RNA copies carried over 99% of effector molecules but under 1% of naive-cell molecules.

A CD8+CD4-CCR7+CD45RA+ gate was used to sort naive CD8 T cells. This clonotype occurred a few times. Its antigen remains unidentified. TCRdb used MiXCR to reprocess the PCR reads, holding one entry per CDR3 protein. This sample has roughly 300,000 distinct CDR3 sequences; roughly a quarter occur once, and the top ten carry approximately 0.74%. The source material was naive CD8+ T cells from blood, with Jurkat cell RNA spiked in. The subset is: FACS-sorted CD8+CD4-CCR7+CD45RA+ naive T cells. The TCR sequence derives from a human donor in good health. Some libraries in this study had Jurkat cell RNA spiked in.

CDR3: CAIEAGGNGELFF. CDR3 DNA: TGTGCCATCGAAGCGGGAGGGAACGGGGAGCTGTTTTTT. The chain employs TRBV3-1 and TRBJ2-2; 10 nucleotides agree with TRBD2. Germline-derived CDR1 and CDR2 are LGHDT and YNNKEL (reference sequence). The CDR3 sequence is 13 residues long. V lost 10 bases and J lost 7; bases outside the gene matches: 6. The variable domain in full, with the rest retrieved from reference TRBV3-1 and TRBJ2-2, is DTAVSQTPKYLVTQMGNDKSIKCEQNLGHDTMYWYKQDSKKFLKIMFSYNNKELIINETVPNRFSPKSPDKAHLNLHINSLELGDSAVYFCAIEAGGNGELFFGEGSRLTVL.